This T cell receptor (beta chain) emerged from a study of blood T cell repertoires in COVID-19. Germline-derived CDR1 and CDR2 are ENHRY and SYGVKD. The V gene lost 8 bases and the J gene lost 1 base, with 13 bases spanning the gap. This CDR3 region has 14 residues. Using immunoSEQ multiplex PCR, the repertoire was profiled, and TCRdb retains in-frame clones only, with some absent. The table records about half a million clones, roughly 88% of them present only once. The TCR originated in a human donor in a cohort sampled during active COVID-19. Specimen: peripheral blood. The chain uses TRBV10-3 and TRBJ2-3; a weak D match, TRBD2 (6 bases). CDR3 DNA: TGTGCCATCGGAGGGGCCAGAGGCACAGATACGCAGTATTTT. It yields the protein CAIGGARGTDTQYF.